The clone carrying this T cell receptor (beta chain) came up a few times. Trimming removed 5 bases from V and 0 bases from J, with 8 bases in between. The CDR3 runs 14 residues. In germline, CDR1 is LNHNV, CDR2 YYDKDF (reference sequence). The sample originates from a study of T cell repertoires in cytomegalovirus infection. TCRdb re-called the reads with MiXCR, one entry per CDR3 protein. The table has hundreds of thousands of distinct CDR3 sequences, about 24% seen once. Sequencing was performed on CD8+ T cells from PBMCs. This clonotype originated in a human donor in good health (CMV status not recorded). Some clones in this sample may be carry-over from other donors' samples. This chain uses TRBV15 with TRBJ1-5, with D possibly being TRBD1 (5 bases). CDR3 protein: CATSLGVSNQPQHF. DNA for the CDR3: TGTGCCACCAGCCTGGGGGTTAGCAATCAGCCCCAGCATTTT. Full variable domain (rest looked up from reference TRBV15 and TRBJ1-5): DAMVIQNPRYQVTQFGKPVTLSCSQTLNHNVMYWYQQKSSQAPKLLFHYYDKDFNNEADTPDNFQSRRPNTSFCFLDIRSPGLGDTAMYLCATSLGVSNQPQHFGDGTRLSIL.